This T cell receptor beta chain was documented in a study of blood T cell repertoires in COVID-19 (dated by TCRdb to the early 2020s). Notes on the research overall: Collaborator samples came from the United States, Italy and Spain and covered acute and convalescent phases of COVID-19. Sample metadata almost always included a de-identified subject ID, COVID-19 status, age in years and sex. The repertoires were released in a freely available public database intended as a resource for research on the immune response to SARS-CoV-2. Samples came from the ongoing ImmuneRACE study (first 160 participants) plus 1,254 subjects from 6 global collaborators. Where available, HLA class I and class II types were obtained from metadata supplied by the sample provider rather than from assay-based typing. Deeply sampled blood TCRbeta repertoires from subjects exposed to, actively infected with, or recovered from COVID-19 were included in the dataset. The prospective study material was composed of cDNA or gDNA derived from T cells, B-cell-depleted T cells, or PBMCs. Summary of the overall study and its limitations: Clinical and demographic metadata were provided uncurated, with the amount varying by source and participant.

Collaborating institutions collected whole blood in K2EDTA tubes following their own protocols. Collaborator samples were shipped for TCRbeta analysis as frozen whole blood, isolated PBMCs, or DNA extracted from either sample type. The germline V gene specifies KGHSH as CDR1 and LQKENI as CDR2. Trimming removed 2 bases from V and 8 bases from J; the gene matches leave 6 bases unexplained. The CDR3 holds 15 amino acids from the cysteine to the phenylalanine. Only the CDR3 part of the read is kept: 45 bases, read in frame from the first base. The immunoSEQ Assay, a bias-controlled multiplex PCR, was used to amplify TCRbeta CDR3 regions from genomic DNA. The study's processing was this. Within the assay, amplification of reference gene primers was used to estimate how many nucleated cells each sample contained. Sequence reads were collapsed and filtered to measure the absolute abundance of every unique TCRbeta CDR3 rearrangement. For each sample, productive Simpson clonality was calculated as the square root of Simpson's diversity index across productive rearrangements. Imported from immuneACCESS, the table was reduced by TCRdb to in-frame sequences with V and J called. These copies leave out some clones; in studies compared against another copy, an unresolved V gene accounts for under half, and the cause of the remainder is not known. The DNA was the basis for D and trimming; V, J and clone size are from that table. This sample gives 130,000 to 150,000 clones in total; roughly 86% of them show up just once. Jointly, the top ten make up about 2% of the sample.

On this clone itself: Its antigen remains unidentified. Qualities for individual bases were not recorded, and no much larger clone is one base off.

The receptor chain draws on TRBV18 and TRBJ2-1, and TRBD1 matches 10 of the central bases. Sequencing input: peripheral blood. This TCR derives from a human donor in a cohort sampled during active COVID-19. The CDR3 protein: CASSPTGQGIYEQFF. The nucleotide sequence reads TGTGCCAGCTCACCAACGGGACAGGGGATCTATGAGCAGTTCTTC.